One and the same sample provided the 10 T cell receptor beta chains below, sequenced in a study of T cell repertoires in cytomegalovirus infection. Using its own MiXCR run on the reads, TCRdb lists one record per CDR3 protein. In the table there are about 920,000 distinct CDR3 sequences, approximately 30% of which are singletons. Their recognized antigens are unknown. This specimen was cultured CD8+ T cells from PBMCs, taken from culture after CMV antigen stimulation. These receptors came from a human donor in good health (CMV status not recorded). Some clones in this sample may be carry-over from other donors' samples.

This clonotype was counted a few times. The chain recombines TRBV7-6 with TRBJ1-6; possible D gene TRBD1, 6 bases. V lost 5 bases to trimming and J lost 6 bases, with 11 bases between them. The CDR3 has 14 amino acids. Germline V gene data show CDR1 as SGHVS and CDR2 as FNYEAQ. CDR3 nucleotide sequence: TGTGCCAGCAGCCCAGGGGAGGGTAATTCACCCCTCCACTTT. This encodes CASSPGEGNSPLHF.

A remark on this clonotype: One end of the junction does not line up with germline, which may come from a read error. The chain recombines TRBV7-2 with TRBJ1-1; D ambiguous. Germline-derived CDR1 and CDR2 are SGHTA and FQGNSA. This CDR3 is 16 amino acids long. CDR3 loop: CASSLVLDLRNTGAFF. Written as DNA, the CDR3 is TGTGCCAGCAGCTTAGTTCTGGACCTCAGGAACACTGGAGCTTTCTTT.

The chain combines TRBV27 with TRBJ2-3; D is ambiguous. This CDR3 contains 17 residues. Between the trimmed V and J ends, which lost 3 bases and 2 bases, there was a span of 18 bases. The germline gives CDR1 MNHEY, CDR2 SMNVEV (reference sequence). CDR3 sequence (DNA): TGTGCCAGCAGTTTTGGGCAGCCTCCAGCGTACACAGATACGCAGTATTTT. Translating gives CASSFGQPPAYTDTQYF.

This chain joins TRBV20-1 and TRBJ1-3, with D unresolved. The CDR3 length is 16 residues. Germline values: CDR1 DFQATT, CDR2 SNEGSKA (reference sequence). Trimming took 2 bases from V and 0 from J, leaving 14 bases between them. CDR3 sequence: CSARLLPRTSGNTIYF. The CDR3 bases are TGCAGTGCTAGACTCCTCCCCCGCACCTCTGGAAACACCATATATTTT.

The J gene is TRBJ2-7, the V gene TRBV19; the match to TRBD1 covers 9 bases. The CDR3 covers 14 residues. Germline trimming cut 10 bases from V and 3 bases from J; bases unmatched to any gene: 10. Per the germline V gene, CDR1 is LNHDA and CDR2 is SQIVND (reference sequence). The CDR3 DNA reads TGTGCCACTAGAGGGACAGGGAAGAACTACGAGCAGTACTTC. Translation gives CATRGTGKNYEQYF. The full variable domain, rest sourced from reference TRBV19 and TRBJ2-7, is DGGITQSPKYLFRKEGQNVTLSCEQNLNHDAMYWYRQDPGQGLRLIYYSQIVNDFQKGDIAEGYSVSREKKESFPLTVTSAQKNPTAFYLCATRGTGKNYEQYFGPGTRLTVT.

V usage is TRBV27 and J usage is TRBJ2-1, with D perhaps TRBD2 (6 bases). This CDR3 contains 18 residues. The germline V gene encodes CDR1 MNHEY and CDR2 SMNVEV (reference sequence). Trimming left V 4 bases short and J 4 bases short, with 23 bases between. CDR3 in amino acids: CASSSRNGGEFGYNEQFF. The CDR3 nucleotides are TGTGCCAGCAGTTCCCGCAATGGCGGGGAGTTCGGTTACAATGAGCAGTTCTTC.

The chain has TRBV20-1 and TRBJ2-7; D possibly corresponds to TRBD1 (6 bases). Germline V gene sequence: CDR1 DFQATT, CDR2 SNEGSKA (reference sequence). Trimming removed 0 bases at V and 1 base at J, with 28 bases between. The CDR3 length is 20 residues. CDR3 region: CSARDGGFGQGPFGSYEQYF. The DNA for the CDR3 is TGCAGTGCTAGAGATGGAGGTTTTGGGCAGGGGCCGTTCGGGTCCTACGAGCAGTACTTC.

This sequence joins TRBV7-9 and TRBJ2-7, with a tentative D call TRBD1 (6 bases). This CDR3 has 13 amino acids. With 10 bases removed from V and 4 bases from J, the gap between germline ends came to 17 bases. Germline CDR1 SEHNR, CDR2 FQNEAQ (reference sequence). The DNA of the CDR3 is TGTGCCACCGGCCGGACAGAAGATTACGAGCAGTACTTC. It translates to CATGRTEDYEQYF.

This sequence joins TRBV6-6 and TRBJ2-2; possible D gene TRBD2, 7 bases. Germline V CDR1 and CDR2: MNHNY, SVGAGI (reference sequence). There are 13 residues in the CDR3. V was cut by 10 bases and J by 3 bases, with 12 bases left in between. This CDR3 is CATGGGDTGELFF. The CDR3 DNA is TGTGCCACTGGAGGGGGGGACACCGGGGAGCTGTTTTTT.

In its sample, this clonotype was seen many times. CDR3 nucleotides: TGTGCCAGCATCAACGGGGCAGAACGGGGTGAAGAGACCCAGTACTTC. This translates into CASINGAERGEETQYF. The chain links TRBV7-2 to TRBJ2-5, with D possibly called TRBD1 or TRBD2 (5 bases each). The CDR3 runs to 16 residues. V was pared by 7 bases and J by 3 bases, with 21 bases between. Looked up from germline, CDR1 is SGHTA and CDR2 is FQGNSA.